A selection of T cell receptor beta chains follows, all from one sample in a study of metastatic and nonmetastatic thyroid tumors. TCRdb re-analyzed the PCR reads through MiXCR. This sample carries about 33,000 clones, over 15% of them seen once, and the ten largest clones take roughly 12%. Material: blood. The origin of the receptors is a male donor with papillary thyroid cancer or a benign thyroid nodule (not recorded which). Some clones in this sample may be carry-over from other donors' samples. The CDR3 runs from the conserved cysteine through the conserved F or W. The order of the fields is V gene, D gene, clone size, J gene, CDR3 DNA, CDR3 protein. A D gene is named only where the DNA matches it firmly. Clone size appears in some rows only: once, few, many, or a class for an expanded clone.

V: TRBV6-2/TRBV6-3
D: .
size: many
J: TRBJ1-1
DNA: TGTGCCAGCAGTTACGGGGGAGGGACTGAAGCTTTCTTT
CDR3: CASSYGGGTEAFF

V: TRBV5-1
D: .
size: many
J: TRBJ2-7
DNA: TGCGCCAGCAGCTTGTTTCCGGCAGCAGTGGACTACGAGCAGTACTTC
CDR3: CASSLFPAAVDYEQYF

V: TRBV12-3/TRBV12-4
D: .
size: .
J: TRBJ2-1
DNA: TGTGCCAGCAGTGAATCGGGGTGGAGTACCGTCTCGGACAATGAGCAGTTCTTC
CDR3: CASSESGWSTVSDNEQFF

V: TRBV28
D: .
size: medium-sized
J: TRBJ1-2
DNA: TGTGCCAGCAGTTCCCCCCCCCAGGCTAACTATGGCTACACCTTC
CDR3: CASSSPPQANYGYTF

V: TRBV6-5
D: .
size: few
J: TRBJ2-7
DNA: TGTGCCAGCAGTTGGTGCAGCGTGAGACCCTACGAGCAGTACTTC
CDR3: CASSWCSVRPYEQYF

V: TRBV6-1
D: TRBD1
size: .
J: TRBJ1-2
DNA: TGTGCCAGCAGAAGCGGGACAGACTATGGCTACACCTTC
CDR3: CASRSGTDYGYTF

V: TRBV7-9
D: TRBD1
size: many
J: TRBJ1-1
DNA: TGTGCCAGCAGCTCCCCCCCGACAGGGTCGAACACTGAAGCTTTCTTT
CDR3: CASSSPPTGSNTEAFF

V: TRBV5-5
D: .
size: once
J: TRBJ2-6
DNA: TGTGCCAGCAGCACTGGGGCTGGGGCCAACGTCCTGAATTTC
CDR3: CASSTGAGANVLNF

V: TRBV7-2
D: TRBD1
size: many
J: TRBJ2-5
DNA: TGTGCCAGCAGCTTAGCCTTTGGTAGGGGGCTCGGGGAGACCCAGTACTTC
CDR3: CASSLAFGRGLGETQYF

V: TRBV5-5
D: .
size: many
J: TRBJ1-5
DNA: TGTGCCAGCAGCTTACAGGGTTTACAGCCCCAGCATTTT
CDR3: CASSLQGLQPQHF

V: TRBV6-1
D: .
size: .
J: TRBJ2-1
DNA: TGTGCCAGCAGAGGGGGGTTCAATGAGCAGTTCTTC
CDR3: CASRGGFNEQFF

V: TRBV19
D: .
size: .
J: TRBJ1-5
DNA: TGTGCCAGTAGTCAGTGGGCGTGGAATCAGCCCCAGCATTTT
CDR3: CASSQWAWNQPQHF

V: TRBV19
D: TRBD1
size: many
J: TRBJ2-7
DNA: TGTGCCAGTAGTATAGATGAGACAGGGACCTACGAGCAGTACTTC
CDR3: CASSIDETGTYEQYF

V: TRBV19
D: .
size: medium-sized
J: TRBJ1-6
DNA: TGTGCCAGTAGTATGGCGTTTAATTCACCCCTCCACTTT
CDR3: CASSMAFNSPLHF

V: TRBV12-5
D: TRBD1
size: many
J: TRBJ1-4
DNA: TGTGCTAGTGGGACAGGGGGGGGAAAACTGTTTTTT
CDR3: CASGTGGGKLFF

V: TRBV7-2
D: .
size: .
J: TRBJ2-7
DNA: TGTGCCAGCAGCCTCATCCGGACAGCCAACGAGCAGTACTTC
CDR3: CASSLIRTANEQYF

V: TRBV16
D: TRBD1
size: many
J: TRBJ1-5
DNA: TGTGCCAGCAGCACCCGGGACAGGGTAATAGGTAACAATCAGCCCCAGCATTTT
CDR3: CASSTRDRVIGNNQPQHF

V: TRBV11-2
D: .
size: .
J: TRBJ1-6
DNA: TGTGCCAGCAGCCAGACGGGAGTTAGCTCCTATAATTCACCCCTCCACTTT
CDR3: CASSQTGVSSYNSPLHF

V: TRBV27
D: TRBD2
size: few
J: TRBJ2-1
DNA: TGTGCCAGCAGTTCCCGGAAACTAGCGGGTTATAATGAGCAGTTCTTC
CDR3: CASSSRKLAGYNEQFF

V: TRBV11-2
D: .
size: many
J: TRBJ1-3
DNA: TGTGCCAGCAGCTTAGTACGCTCTGGAAACACCATATATTTT
CDR3: CASSLVRSGNTIYF

V: TRBV6-6
D: TRBD2
size: few
J: TRBJ2-7
DNA: TGTGCCAGCAGTTATGGGACTAGCGGGAGGGGTGAGCAGTACTTC
CDR3: CASSYGTSGRGEQYF

V: TRBV5-8
D: .
size: many
J: TRBJ2-5
DNA: TGTGCCAGCAGCCCGGGGAGTCTCCGCGAAGAGACCCAGTACTTC
CDR3: CASSPGSLREETQYF

V: TRBV3-1
D: TRBD1
size: many
J: TRBJ1-6
DNA: TGTGCCAGCAGCCGAAGCGAGATGGGACAGGGAAATTCACCCCTCCACTTT
CDR3: CASSRSEMGQGNSPLHF

V: TRBV28
D: TRBD2
size: medium-sized
J: TRBJ2-7
DNA: TGTGCCAGCAGTTCCGCCGGTCCCGGGACTAGCGGGAGATCCTACGAGCAGTACTTC
CDR3: CASSSAGPGTSGRSYEQYF

V: TRBV11-2
D: .
size: .
J: TRBJ1-5
DNA: TGTGCCAGCAGCCAACAAGGGCCCCAGCATTTT
CDR3: CASSQQGPQHF

V: TRBV11-2
D: .
size: many
J: TRBJ2-1
DNA: TGTGCCAGCAGCTTCACTAACCACAATGAGCAGTTCTTC
CDR3: CASSFTNHNEQFF

V: TRBV4-1
D: .
size: many
J: TRBJ2-3
DNA: TGCGCCAGCAGCCAACTTTCGGCCCTAACAGATACGCAGTATTTT
CDR3: CASSQLSALTDTQYF

V: TRBV28
D: TRBD2
size: .
J: TRBJ2-3
DNA: TGTGCCAGCAGCCAGGGACTAGCGGGAGGGACTGACACAGATACGCAGTATTTT
CDR3: CASSQGLAGGTDTDTQYF

V: TRBV5-1
D: TRBD1
size: many
J: TRBJ1-1
DNA: TGCGCCAGCAGCTTGGGCAGGGGGCTGCAAATGAACACTGAAGCTTTCTTT
CDR3: CASSLGRGLQMNTEAFF

V: TRBV7-2
D: .
size: .
J: TRBJ2-7
DNA: TGTGCCAGCAGCTTAGTAGTTGCTTTAAGCAACGAGCAGTACTTC
CDR3: CASSLVVALSNEQYF

V: TRBV7-9
D: TRBD1
size: many
J: TRBJ2-7
DNA: TGTGCCAGCAGCTATAACCCGGGACAGGGATCCTACGAGCAGTACTTC
CDR3: CASSYNPGQGSYEQYF

V: TRBV11-3
D: .
size: few
J: TRBJ2-7
DNA: TGTGCCAGCAGCTTAGATCGGAGGGCCTACGAGCAGTACTTC
CDR3: CASSLDRRAYEQYF

V: TRBV5-1
D: TRBD2
size: many
J: TRBJ2-1
DNA: TGCGCCAGCAGCCCCCGGACTAGCGGGGGGGCCAATGAGCAGTTCTTC
CDR3: CASSPRTSGGANEQFF

V: TRBV7-2
D: .
size: many
J: TRBJ2-7
DNA: TGTGCCAGCAGCTTAGACTACTACGAGCAGTACTTC
CDR3: CASSLDYYEQYF

V: TRBV6-1
D: .
size: many
J: TRBJ2-7
DNA: TGTGCCAGCAGGCAACAACCCGGGACACGGCCCTACGAGCAGTACTTC
CDR3: CASRQQPGTRPYEQYF

V: TRBV6-1
D: TRBD2
size: few
J: TRBJ2-3
DNA: TGTGCCAGCCGACTAGCGGGATTCACAGATACGCAGTATTTT
CDR3: CASRLAGFTDTQYF

V: TRBV2
D: TRBD1
size: many
J: TRBJ2-7
DNA: TGTGCCATAAGACAGGGGATAAGCGAGCAGTACTTC
CDR3: CAIRQGISEQYF

V: TRBV7-9
D: .
size: many
J: TRBJ1-4
DNA: TGTGCCAGCAGCCCGTCGCGTGAAAAACTGTTTTTT
CDR3: CASSPSREKLFF

V: TRBV6-2/TRBV6-3
D: TRBD2
size: .
J: TRBJ2-2
DNA: TGTGCCAGCAGTTATGCGGGAGAGGCCGGGGAGCTGTTTTTT
CDR3: CASSYAGEAGELFF

V: TRBV28
D: .
size: medium-sized
J: TRBJ1-6
DNA: TGTGCCAGCAGTTCCGGGACGGCTAATTCACCCCTCCACTTT
CDR3: CASSSGTANSPLHF

V: TRBV4-1
D: TRBD2
size: many
J: TRBJ2-3
DNA: TGCGCCAGCAGCCCGGAGGGTAGCGGGGGCACAGATACGCAGTATTTT
CDR3: CASSPEGSGGTDTQYF

V: TRBV11-2
D: .
size: many
J: TRBJ2-1
DNA: TGTGGTTCGAAACAGGGATCTAGGGATGAGCAGTTCTTC
CDR3: CGSKQGSRDEQFF

V: TRBV14
D: .
size: .
J: TRBJ1-1
DNA: TGTGCCACCCAGCGGGGGCTTCCCACTGAAGCTTTCTTT
CDR3: CATQRGLPTEAFF

V: TRBV11-3
D: .
size: .
J: TRBJ2-7
DNA: TGTGCCAGCAGCCCCGGACAGTTCCAGTCCTACGAGCAGTACTTC
CDR3: CASSPGQFQSYEQYF

V: TRBV6-2/TRBV6-3
D: TRBD2
size: many
J: TRBJ2-7
DNA: TGTGCCGGCAGCCGCCCTAGCGGGGGCCTCACCTACGAGCAGTACTTC
CDR3: CAGSRPSGGLTYEQYF

V: TRBV6-1
D: TRBD1
size: few
J: TRBJ1-5
DNA: TGTGCCAGCCGGCGGACAGGGGACCTCATGGGAGATCAGCCCCAGCATTTT
CDR3: CASRRTGDLMGDQPQHF

V: TRBV18
D: TRBD1
size: many
J: TRBJ1-1
DNA: TGTGCCAGCTCATCGAGGACAGGATTGGCCACTGAAGCTTTCTTT
CDR3: CASSSRTGLATEAFF

V: TRBV2
D: .
size: many
J: TRBJ2-7
DNA: TGTGCCAGCACCGCAAGGAGGGAATCCTACGAGCAGTACTTC
CDR3: CASTARRESYEQYF

V: TRBV2
D: .
size: many
J: TRBJ1-1
DNA: TGTGCCAGCAGTGAAAACCGGGTGGGAAACACTGAAGCTTTCTTT
CDR3: CASSENRVGNTEAFF

V: TRBV27
D: TRBD1
size: .
J: TRBJ1-1
DNA: TGTGCCAGCAGCCCTAGGGCGAGGGGGCCCCCAAAAGACACTGAAGCTTTCTTT
CDR3: CASSPRARGPPKDTEAFF

V: TRBV2
D: TRBD1
size: .
J: TRBJ2-3
DNA: TGTGCCAGCAGTGAACAGACAGGGGAGGGCACAGATACGCAGTATTTT
CDR3: CASSEQTGEGTDTQYF

V: TRBV12-3/TRBV12-4
D: .
size: many
J: TRBJ1-2
DNA: TGTGCCAGCAGTTTGCTGAACAACTATGGCTACACCTTC
CDR3: CASSLLNNYGYTF